The 31 T cell receptor beta chains below come from one sample, sequenced in a study of shared clonotypes between healthy human individuals. This table comes from immunoSEQ multiplex PCR, and its TCRdb copy is limited to in-frame clones, with some not included. The table records some 500,000 clones, roughly 95% of them present only once. The sample taken for sequencing was naive CD4+ T cells sorted from blood. Sample subset: CD45RA+ positively selected. The source is a woman aged 30 to 39 in good health.

This chain joins TRBV28 and TRBJ1-2; D remains unclear. Germline CDR1 is MDHEN and CDR2 is SYDVKM. The V end lost 7 bases, the J end lost 5 bases, and 14 bases lay between the germline ends. This CDR3 is built from 13 residues. CDR3 loop: CASKGTQRYGYTF. The CDR3 DNA reads as TGTGCCAGCAAGGGTACCCAACGTTATGGCTACACCTTC.

The chain combines TRBV11-1 with TRBJ2-1; D not certain. Germline CDR1 reads SGHAT; CDR2 reads FQDESV (reference sequence). The CDR3 spans 15 residues. V shed 5 bases and J shed 3 bases, with 14 bases lying between them. In nucleotides, the CDR3 is TGTGCCAGCAGCCCCCCTACATGGGTCTACAATGAGCAGTTCTTC. Its protein product is CASSPPTWVYNEQFF.

The genes are TRBV4-2 and TRBJ2-3; 8 bases match TRBD2. After removal of 4 bases from V and 0 bases from J, the junction contained 12 bases not matched to a gene. There are 18 residues in the CDR3. CDR1 is LGHNA and CDR2 is YNFKEQ in the germline V gene. The DNA of the CDR3 is TGTGCCAGCAGCCTCGGGACTAGGGGTAGTACTAGCACAGATACGCAGTATTTT. Translated: CASSLGTRGSTSTDTQYF.

This chain links TRBV28 with TRBJ1-3, with a possible D match to TRBD1 (6 bases). Trimming took 5 bases from V and 0 from J, leaving 11 bases between them. The CDR3 runs 15 residues. Per germline, CDR1 MDHEN and CDR2 SYDVKM. CDR3 coding DNA: TGTGCCAGCAGTGGAGGACAGCTCTCTGGAAACACCATATATTTT. This encodes CASSGGQLSGNTIYF.

This clone was detected only once. V is TRBV7-8 and J is TRBJ1-1, with a weak D call TRBD1 (5 bases). CDR3 length: 13 residues. Germline-derived CDR1 and CDR2 are SGHVS and FQNEAQ. Deletions cut 1 base from V and 6 bases from J, with 9 bases between. DNA for the CDR3: TGTGCCAGCAGCTTAGAAGGGGAGGCTGAAGCTTTCTTT. This sequence encodes CASSLEGEAEAFF. Together with reference TRBV7-8 and TRBJ1-1, the CDR3 gives the full variable domain: GAGVSQSPRYKVAKRGQDVALRCDPISGHVSLFWYQQALGQGPEFLTYFQNEAQLDKSGLPSDRFFAERPEGSVSTLKIQRTQQEDSAVYLCASSLEGEAEAFFGQGTRLTVV.

This clone was found once. The V and J genes are TRBV4-1 and TRBJ1-1; D remains unclear. Trimming removed 1 base at V and 4 bases at J, with 13 bases between. Germline assignment: CDR1 MGHRA and CDR2 YSYEKL. The CDR3 is 15 residues long. The CDR3 loop reads CASSQVEDLRTEAFF. The CDR3 DNA reads TGCGCCAGCAGCCAAGTTGAGGATTTGCGCACTGAAGCTTTCTTT.

This clone was observed once. The chain uses TRBV2 and TRBJ1-2; 7 bases line up with TRBD1. V trimming: 11 bases; J trimming: 4 bases; junction bases outside the gene matches: 4. The germline V gene has CDR1 SNHLY and CDR2 FYNNEI. This CDR3 has 11 residues. The chain's CDR3 is CAGQVSYGYTF. The CDR3, as DNA: TGTGCCGGACAGGTTTCCTATGGCTACACCTTC.

The chain joins TRBV10-3 to TRBJ2-4; TRBD1 agrees at 7 bases. The V segment lost 2 bases and the J segment 4 bases; nucleotides outside the gene matches: 11. Germline CDR1 ENHRY, CDR2 SYGVKD. The CDR3 has 17 amino acids. CDR3 in amino acids: CAISEPRRTGTKNIQYF. Written as DNA, the CDR3 is TGTGCCATCAGTGAGCCACGGAGGACAGGCACAAAAAACATTCAGTACTTC.

This chain connects TRBV9 to TRBJ2-1, with TRBD2 matching 7 bases. From germline, CDR1 is SGDLS and CDR2 YYNGEE. Trimming at V came to 4 bases and at J to 2 bases, leaving 9 bases not matched to a gene. The CDR3 runs 16 residues. The CDR3 DNA is TGTGCCAGCAGCTACGGGGCGGGAGATCCCTACAATGAGCAGTTCTTC. Amino acids: CASSYGAGDPYNEQFF.

The V call is TRBV5-1, the J call TRBJ2-1; possible D gene TRBD2, 6 bases. Germline-derived CDR1 and CDR2 are SGHRS and YFSETQ. The CDR3 extends over 13 amino acids. V was trimmed by 4 bases and J by 5 bases, leaving 10 bases between them. CDR3 nucleotides: TGCGCCAGCAGCGCGGGGCCCAACAATGAGCAGTTCTTC. Translating gives CASSAGPNNEQFF.

Comments on this clone: An end of the junction differs from the germline gene, which may be a read error. The chain joins TRBV5-1 to TRBJ1-1; D not resolved. The CDR3 is 14 residues long. Germline V gene lookup returns CDR1 SGHRS and CDR2 YFSETQ. CDR3: CASSPRRENTEASF. The CDR3 nucleotides read TGCGCCAGCAGCCCCCGACGGGAGAACACTGAAGCTTCCTTT. The whole variable domain, filled in from reference TRBV5-1 and TRBJ1-1, reads KAGVTQTPRYLIKTRGQQVTLSCSPISGHRSVSWYQQTPGQGLQFLFEYFSETQRNKGNFPGRFSGRQFSNSRSEMNVSTLELGDSALYLCASSPRRENTEASFGQGTRLTVV.

The CDR3 sequence: CASRLAGPYEQYF. In nucleotides, the CDR3 is TGTGCCAGTCGACTAGCGGGACCCTACGAGCAGTACTTC. J is TRBJ2-7 and V is TRBV28, with 11 bases aligning to TRBD2. The CDR3 spans 13 residues. V shed 9 bases and J 2 bases; nucleotides not matched to a gene: 3. CDR1 is MDHEN, CDR2 SYDVKM, per germline.

This chain links TRBV28 with TRBJ2-4; no reliable D call. Germline V lookup: CDR1 MDHEN, CDR2 SYDVKM. The CDR3 sequence is 14 residues long. V lost 0 bases and J 3 bases, leaving 6 bases between the germline ends. The chain's CDR3 is CASSLWTVKNIQYF. In DNA, the CDR3 is TGTGCCAGCAGTTTATGGACGGTCAAAAACATTCAGTACTTC. The variable domain in full, completed from reference TRBV28 and TRBJ2-4, reads DVKVTQSSRYLVKRTGEKVFLECVQDMDHENMFWYRQDPGLGLRLIYFSYDVKMKEKGDIPEGYSVSREKKERFSLILESASTNQTSMYLCASSLWTVKNIQYFGAGTRLSVL.

The J gene is TRBJ2-7, the V gene TRBV6-4; D is undetermined. The CDR3 loop spans 16 amino acids. Deletions cut 0 bases from V and 0 bases from J, with 12 bases between. Germline CDR1 MRHNA, CDR2 SNTAGT. CDR3 sequence (DNA): TGTGCCAGCAGTGACTCGTGGCGGTCAAGCTCCTACGAGCAGTACTTC. Amino acid sequence: CASSDSWRSSSYEQYF.

This chain connects TRBV4-1 to TRBJ1-5; 10 bases fit TRBD1. With V trimmed by 3 bases and J by 6 bases, 5 bases remained unmatched. Looked up from germline, CDR1 is MGHRA and CDR2 is YSYEKL. The CDR3 sequence is 15 residues long. In nucleotides, the CDR3 is TGCGCCAGCAGCCAGGGGACAGGGGCTAGTCAGCCCCAGCATTTT. Translation: CASSQGTGASQPQHF.

The J gene is TRBJ2-7, the V gene TRBV11-2; tentatively, D is TRBD2 (6 bases). The CDR3 loop spans 16 amino acids. The V end lost 1 base, the J end lost 0 bases, and 13 bases lay between the germline ends. Germline CDR1 reads SGHAT; CDR2 reads FQNNGV. CDR3 sequence (DNA): TGTGCCAGCAGCTTAGCCATGGGGACTGGCTCCTACGAGCAGTACTTC. This translates into CASSLAMGTGSYEQYF.

The rearrangement uses TRBV15 and TRBJ2-1; D may be TRBD1 or TRBD2 (6 bases each). CDR3 length: 16 residues. In germline, CDR1 is LNHNV, CDR2 YYDKDF (reference sequence). Between the trimmed V and J ends, which lost 0 bases and 1 base, there was a span of 10 bases. The CDR3 DNA reads TGTGCCACCAGCAGAGACAGGGGAGGATCCTACAATGAGCAGTTCTTC. Its protein is CATSRDRGGSYNEQFF.

A note on this clone: Other nucleotide sequences from this sample produce the same CDR3. The J gene is TRBJ2-7, the V gene TRBV6-5; D is possibly TRBD2 (5 bases). This CDR3 has 14 residues. V was clipped by 0 bases and J by 2 bases, with 8 bases between them. Germline V gene sequence: CDR1 MNHEY, CDR2 SVGAGI. For the CDR3, the DNA is TGTGCCAGCAGTTACTCCGGGGTCACCTACGAGCAGTACTTC. It yields the protein CASSYSGVTYEQYF.

This chain connects TRBV5-4 to TRBJ1-4; the D is unclear. This CDR3 region has 14 residues. The V gene lost 0 bases and the J gene lost 5 bases, with 8 bases spanning the gap. The germline V gene has CDR1 SGHNT and CDR2 YYREEE (reference sequence). The CDR3 is CASSLGLTNEKLFF. The CDR3, as DNA: TGTGCCAGCAGCTTGGGACTCACAAATGAAAAACTGTTTTTT. Full variable domain (remainder filled in from reference TRBV5-4 and TRBJ1-4): ETGVTQSPTHLIKTRGQQVTLRCSSQSGHNTVSWYQQALGQGPQFIFQYYREEENGRGNFPPRFSGLQFPNYSSELNVNALELDDSALYLCASSLGLTNEKLFFGSGTQLSVL.

J is TRBJ2-3 and V is TRBV25-1; 8 nucleotides match TRBD2. This CDR3 is 13 amino acids long. Looked up from germline, CDR1 is MGHDK and CDR2 is SYGVNS. V lost 5 bases and J lost 5; bases outside the gene matches: 3. CDR3 coding DNA: TGTGCCAGCAGTTCAACTAGCGGAGATACGCAGTATTTT. Translated, it gives CASSSTSGDTQYF.

The chain employs TRBV5-6 and TRBJ2-4; weak D call: TRBD2 (6 bases). The CDR3 length is 16 residues. The V and J ends lost 0 bases and 0 bases respectively, with 10 bases between them. The germline V gene encodes CDR1 SGHDT and CDR2 YYEEEE. The CDR3 DNA sequence: TGTGCCAGCAGCTTGGGAGGAGGGTTAGCCAAAAACATTCAGTACTTC. Translating gives CASSLGGGLAKNIQYF.

The rearrangement links TRBV10-2 to TRBJ2-5; D is unresolved. The CDR3 spans 17 residues. The germline V and J ends were trimmed by 0 bases and 1 base, with 15 bases remaining between them. Germline lookup yields CDR1 WSHSY and CDR2 SAAADI. In DNA, the CDR3 is TGCGCCAGCAGTGAGTCGTATCTTCTGGATACCCAAGAGACCCAGTACTTC. Translating it yields CASSESYLLDTQETQYF.

The CDR3 region is CASSPGGSYNEQFF. CDR3 DNA sequence: TGTGCCAGCAGCCCCGGGGGGTCCTACAATGAGCAGTTCTTC. J is TRBJ2-1 and V is TRBV5-4, with 7 bases matching TRBD2. CDR3 length equals 14 residues. Germline trimming cut 4 bases from V and 1 base from J; bases unmatched to any gene: 2. CDR1 is SGHNT and CDR2 is YYREEE in the germline V gene (reference sequence).

The chain recombines TRBV11-1 with TRBJ1-1; 8 positions agree with TRBD1. Germline trimming cut 3 bases from V and 3 bases from J; bases unmatched to any gene: 3. This CDR3 is built from 14 residues. Germline V gene sequence: CDR1 SGHAT, CDR2 FQDESV (reference sequence). In nucleotides, the CDR3 is TGTGCCAGCAGCTTGACAGGGGCGGACACTGAAGCTTTCTTT. This translates into CASSLTGADTEAFF.

The chain employs TRBV7-9 and TRBJ1-1; 11 bases are a match to TRBD1. V trimming: 7 bases; J trimming: 6 bases; junction bases outside the gene matches: 7. Germline CDR1 and CDR2: SEHNR and FQNEAQ (reference sequence). The CDR3 runs to 14 residues. For the CDR3, the DNA is TGTGCCAGCACCAGGGACAGGGGGGTAGCTGAAGCTTTCTTT. As protein: CASTRDRGVAEAFF.

V and J are TRBV25-1 and TRBJ1-2; no firm D call. This CDR3 region has 12 residues. Germline V gene data show CDR1 as MGHDK and CDR2 as SYGVNS. The V end was cut by 5 bases, the J end by 8 bases, with 12 bases between. The CDR3 DNA reads as TGTGCCAGCAGTACAATGACCAAAGGCTACACCTTC. Translation gives CASSTMTKGYTF.

The rearrangement uses TRBV6-1 and TRBJ1-1; 8 nucleotides match TRBD1. J gave up 3 bases and V 4 bases, and 1 base lay outside the gene matches. Germline V gene lookup returns CDR1 MNHNS and CDR2 SASEGT. The CDR3 has 13 residues. CDR3 DNA: TGTGCCAGCAGTGCGGACAGGGACACTGAAGCTTTCTTT. Protein: CASSADRDTEAFF.

The genes are TRBV5-4 and TRBJ2-2, with 8 bases aligning to TRBD1. The CDR3 is 14 amino acids. CDR1 and CDR2 (germline): SGHNT, YYREEE (reference sequence). The trim removed 4 bases at V and 1 base at J, leaving 0 bases unmatched. CDR3 bases: TGTGCCAGCAGCGACAGGGGGAACACCGGGGAGCTGTTTTTT. Translation gives CASSDRGNTGELFF.

The V gene is TRBV28, the J gene TRBJ2-1, with TRBD2 matching over 10 bases. CDR3 length: 16 amino acids. With 6 bases clipped from V and 5 bases from J, the junction kept 10 bases outside the gene matches. Per the germline V gene, CDR1 is MDHEN and CDR2 is SYDVKM. CDR3 region: CASRSRTSGTNNEQFF. The CDR3 DNA reads as TGTGCCAGCAGGTCTCGAACTAGCGGGACCAACAATGAGCAGTTCTTC.

The rearrangement joins TRBV28 to TRBJ1-2; D may be TRBD1 (6 bases). Germline CDR1 is MDHEN and CDR2 is SYDVKM. This CDR3 region has 14 residues. Trimming left V 4 bases short and J 3 bases short, with 12 bases between. CDR3 bases: TGTGCCAGCAGTTCTACAGGGAAATACTATGGCTACACCTTC. Translating gives CASSSTGKYYGYTF.

The chain has TRBV27 and TRBJ2-7, with a weak D call TRBD2 (5 bases). Trimming cost V 6 bases and J 2 bases, with 11 bases left between them. Germline V lookup: CDR1 MNHEY, CDR2 SMNVEV (reference sequence). This CDR3 contains 13 residues. This CDR3 is CASRSIGTYEQYF. The CDR3 nucleotides are TGTGCCAGCAGATCCATCGGGACCTACGAGCAGTACTTC.